A selection of T cell receptor beta chains follows, all from one sample in a study of OX40 agonist ivuxolimab in advanced cancers. Generated by immunoSEQ multiplex PCR, the TCRdb table keeps only in-frame clones and is missing some. In the table there are 100,000 to 120,000 clones, roughly nine tenths of which are singletons. This specimen consisted of CD4+ or CD8+ T cells sorted from blood, obtained in a trial of the OX40 agonist ivuxolimab. All receptors come from an adult with an advanced solid tumor such as melanoma, head and neck, liver or kidney cancer. The CDR3 runs from the conserved cysteine through the conserved F or W. The D gene is left open where the match is weak. Size is stated for part of the rows, as once, few or many counts, or as a class when the clone is expanded.

D: .
J: TRBJ1-2
V: TRBV28
length: 12
size: .
CDR3: CASSWEGYGYTF
DNA: TGTGCCAGCAGTTGGGAGGGCTATGGCTACACCTTC

D: .
J: TRBJ1-5
V: TRBV6-1
length: 13
size: .
CDR3: CASSETGLQPQHF
DNA: TGTGCCAGCAGTGAAACAGGACTCCAGCCCCAGCATTTT

D: .
J: TRBJ1-1
V: TRBV5-1
length: 16
size: .
CDR3: CASTLDMGYLNTEAFF
DNA: TGCGCCAGCACCTTAGATATGGGGTACCTTAACACTGAAGCTTTCTTT

D: TRBD2
J: TRBJ2-5
V: TRBV27
length: 15
size: .
CDR3: CASSSLTSGRETQYF
DNA: TGTGCCAGCAGTTCCTTGACTAGCGGGAGGGAGACCCAGTACTTC

D: TRBD1
J: TRBJ2-2
V: TRBV5-1
length: 16
size: .
CDR3: CASSATDRLNTGELFF
DNA: TGCGCCAGCAGTGCAACGGACAGGCTGAACACCGGGGAGCTGTTTTTT

D: .
J: TRBJ2-7
V: TRBV27
length: 13
size: .
CDR3: CASSLIASGEQYF
DNA: TGTGCCAGCAGTTTAATCGCCTCTGGCGAGCAGTACTTC

D: .
J: TRBJ1-1
V: TRBV9
length: 14
size: .
CDR3: CASSSRLGNTEAFF
DNA: TGTGCCAGCAGCTCCCGTCTGGGGAACACTGAAGCTTTCTTT

D: .
J: TRBJ1-5
V: TRBV7-9
length: 16
size: .
CDR3: CASSLGFLDNNQPQHF
DNA: TGTGCCAGCAGCTTAGGATTCCTCGATAACAATCAGCCCCAGCATTTT

D: .
J: TRBJ1-2
V: TRBV10-3
length: 14
size: .
CDR3: CAIKGDVAFYGYTF
DNA: TGTGCCATCAAAGGGGATGTGGCCTTCTATGGCTACACCTTC

D: TRBD1
J: TRBJ2-7
V: TRBV5-4
length: 13
size: .
CDR3: CASSLTGGDEQYF
DNA: TGTGCCAGCAGCTTGACAGGGGGCGACGAGCAGTACTTC

D: .
J: TRBJ1-2
V: TRBV4-3
length: 14
size: .
CDR3: CASSQGKGYYGYTF
DNA: TGCGCCAGCAGCCAAGGGAAGGGGTATTATGGCTACACCTTC

D: .
J: TRBJ1-1
V: TRBV9
length: 15
size: .
CDR3: CASSVVGGLNTEAFF
DNA: TGTGCCAGCAGCGTAGTGGGGGGGCTCAACACTGAAGCTTTCTTT

D: .
J: TRBJ1-4
V: TRBV11-2
length: 14
size: once
CDR3: CASSLLSEGEKLFF
DNA: TGTGCCAGCAGCTTACTATCGGAGGGAGAAAAACTGTTTTTT

D: TRBD1
J: TRBJ1-5
V: TRBV2
length: 17
size: .
CDR3: CASTRDRGFNSNQPQHF
DNA: TGTGCCAGCACTCGGGACAGGGGCTTCAATAGCAATCAGCCCCAGCATTTT

D: TRBD2
J: TRBJ2-7
V: TRBV7-8
length: 18
size: .
CDR3: CASSPWTSGSPLYYEQYF
DNA: TGTGCCAGCAGCCCTTGGACTAGCGGGAGTCCCCTCTACTACGAGCAGTACTTC

D: .
J: TRBJ2-1
V: TRBV5-4
length: 12
size: .
CDR3: CASSLVGYEQFF
DNA: TGTGCCAGCAGCTTGGTAGGTTATGAGCAGTTCTTC

D: .
J: TRBJ1-1
V: TRBV9
length: 14
size: .
CDR3: CASTLGNMNTEAFF
DNA: TGTGCCAGCACCTTGGGGAACATGAACACTGAAGCTTTCTTT

D: .
J: TRBJ2-5
V: TRBV7-2
length: 13
size: .
CDR3: CASSRQWQETQYF
DNA: TGTGCCAGCAGCCGACAGTGGCAAGAGACCCAGTACTTC

D: TRBD1
J: TRBJ1-2
V: TRBV6-5
length: 14
size: .
CDR3: CASSYSRDSYGYTF
DNA: TGTGCCAGCAGTTACTCCCGGGACAGCTATGGCTACACCTTC

D: .
J: TRBJ2-5
V: TRBV5-1
length: 14
size: .
CDR3: CASSPTAGQETQYF
DNA: TGCGCCAGCAGCCCGACGGCGGGCCAAGAGACCCAGTACTTC